This T cell receptor (beta chain) was identified during a study of immune evolution from preneoplasia to lung adenocarcinoma (dated by TCRdb to the early 2020s). In the study overall: HLA loss of heterozygosity was seen in 7%, 15% and 33% of AIS, MIA and ADC lesions, and in no AAH lesions. The TCR sequencing data were obtained from 51 patients. Immune contexture across lung adenocarcinoma precursors and invasive adenocarcinoma was profiled using immune gene expression, TCR sequencing and multiplex immunofluorescence. The immune data were integrated with whole exome sequencing and methylation data obtained from the same cohort of nodules. POLYSOLVER was used to infer class I HLA alleles from exome data, and LOHHLA was used to detect allele-specific HLA loss. Sample size was determined by specimen availability and not by a prior power calculation. Resected precursor lesions (AAH, AIS, MIA) and invasive adenocarcinomas were each compared against paired morphologically normal lung tissue. It was reported in the study that 100 or so samples were used for TCR sequencing. The overall cohort comprised around 48 patients with pulmonary nodules who underwent surgical resection. The research as a whole found: The findings reflected association rather than direct causation, and larger cohorts with long-term follow-up and longitudinal biopsies were considered necessary. Clonality was highest in normal lung, while later-stage lesions appeared to show lower clonality but higher T cell density and diversity. Because all patients came from Japan and China, whether the findings apply to Western populations was uncertain. Compared with EGFR-mutant or double wild-type lesions, KRAS-mutant nodules had the highest T cell clonality. The highest top T cell clone frequencies were observed in normal lung, and a progressive decrease in top T cell clone frequencies appeared to occur from AAH through AIS, MIA and invasive adenocarcinoma.

TCR beta CDR3 regions were sequenced from DNA using the immunoSEQ hsTCRbeta Kit. For the original study's pipeline: TCR sequencing data were analysed with the ImmunoSEQ Analyzer. T cell clonality was calculated on productive rearrangements as 1 minus Pielou's evenness. The inverse Simpson index, applied to productive templates, was used to measure T cell diversity. T cell density was defined as TCR beta template counts normalized to usable DNA, with usable DNA estimated by amplifying and sequencing housekeeping genes. Two-sided Kruskal-Wallis tests were used to compare TCR metrics between histologic stages. TCRdb mirrors the immuneACCESS table, restricted to in-frame sequences. Some clones are absent from its copies; in checked studies, under half trace to an unresolved V gene, and the reason for the others is unknown. V, J and clone size are taken as reported in that table, and D and trimming were inferred from the DNA itself. In all, the sample holds some 7,000 clones, and 70% to 80% of those were seen once. The ten biggest clones cover under 9% of the sample.

The count of this clone is one. The antigen it recognizes is unknown. Nothing much larger sits one base from this clone, and base qualities are not available. V and J are truncated by 10 bases and 2 bases respectively, leaving an intervening sequence of 17 bases. CDR1 and CDR2 are drawn from the germline V gene: SNHLY, FYNNEI. The CDR3 contains 14 residues, cysteine and phenylalanine counted. CDR3 DNA only is kept here, 42 bases in frame from base 1. Resection was performed on patients in Japan or China between about 2014 and 2017. The histologic diagnosis of each case was independently confirmed on H&E slides by two lung cancer pathologists. Premalignant or tumor cells were enriched for nucleic acid extraction by macro-dissection performed after pathologic assessment. FFPE tissue was used for DNA isolation with the AllPrep DNA/RNA FFPE Kit.

This receptor was obtained from a person between 65 and 79 years old with lung adenocarcinoma. Specimen: FFPE minimally invasive lung adenocarcinoma tissue. The meaning of the sample's cell subset or site label: micro-invasive lung adenocarcinoma (MIA). This chain is built from TRBV2 and TRBJ2-5, with the D gene possibly TRBD1 or TRBD2, each one fitting 5 bases. Here is the DNA: TGTGCCATCCTAGTTCTAGGGGAGCAAGAGACCCAGTACTTC. This codes for CAILVLGEQETQYF.